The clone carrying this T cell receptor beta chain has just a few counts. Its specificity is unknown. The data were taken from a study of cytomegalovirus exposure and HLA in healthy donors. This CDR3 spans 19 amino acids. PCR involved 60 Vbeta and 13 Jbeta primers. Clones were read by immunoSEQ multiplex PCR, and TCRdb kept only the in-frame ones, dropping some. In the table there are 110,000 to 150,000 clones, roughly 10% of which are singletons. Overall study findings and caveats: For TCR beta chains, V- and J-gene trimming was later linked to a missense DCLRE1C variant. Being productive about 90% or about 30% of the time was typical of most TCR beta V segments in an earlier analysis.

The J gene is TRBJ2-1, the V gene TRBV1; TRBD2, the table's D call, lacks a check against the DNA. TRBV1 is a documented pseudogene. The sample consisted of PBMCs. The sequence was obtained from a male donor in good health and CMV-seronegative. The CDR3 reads CTSSQDPGAGAPLDNEQFF. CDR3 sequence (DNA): TGCACCAGCAGCCAAGATCCAGGCGCGGGAGCGCCTCTAGACAATGAGCAGTTCTTC.